What follows are 17 T cell receptor beta chains derived from one specimen sequenced in a study of cytomegalovirus exposure and HLA in healthy donors. Primers for the PCR totalled 60 Vbeta and 13 Jbeta. Measured with immunoSEQ multiplex PCR; TCRdb has only the in-frame clones, and not every one. The data show around 150,000 clones, with around 9% seen just once and approximately 7.5% held by the top ten. Source material: PBMCs. The receptors were sampled from a woman aged 40 to 50 in good health and CMV-seropositive.

In DNA, the CDR3 is TGTGCCAGCAGTTCCGGGACAGGGGTTACCCAAGAGACCCAGTACTTC. This codes for CASSSGTGVTQETQYF. This sequence joins TRBV2 and TRBJ2-5, with 10 bases lining up with TRBD1. The CDR3 has 16 residues. The J segment lost 1 base and the V segment lost 5 bases, leaving 7 bases of the junction unmatched. Germline V gene data show CDR1 as SNHLY and CDR2 as FYNNEI.

The gene calls are TRBV5-1 and TRBJ2-7; 8 bases agree with TRBD2. V lost 4 bases to trimming and J lost 6 bases; unmatched junction nucleotides: 9. From germline, CDR1 is SGHRS and CDR2 YFSETQ. There are 14 residues in the CDR3. The CDR3 protein is CASSPGGGPGEQYF. The CDR3 nucleotides are TGCGCCAGCAGCCCGGGAGGGGGTCCGGGCGAGCAGTACTTC. The full variable domain, its missing parts supplied by reference TRBV5-1 and TRBJ2-7, is KAGVTQTPRYLIKTRGQQVTLSCSPISGHRSVSWYQQTPGQGLQFLFEYFSETQRNKGNFPGRFSGRQFSNSRSEMNVSTLELGDSALYLCASSPGGGPGEQYFGPGTRLTVT.

This clone was recorded a few times. This chain links TRBV19 with TRBJ1-5; D not certain. Germline-derived CDR1 and CDR2 are LNHDA and SQIVND (reference sequence). Trimming removed 6 bases from V and 2 bases from J, with 14 bases in between. The CDR3 is 15 amino acids. The CDR3 DNA is TGTGCCAGTAGCCCGGTAGTATCGGGCAATCAGCCCCAGCATTTT. Its translation is CASSPVVSGNQPQHF.

V and J are TRBV18 and TRBJ2-5, with D possibly being TRBD1 (5 bases). CDR1 is KGHSH, CDR2 LQKENI, per germline. The CDR3 loop spans 13 amino acids. V was cut by 2 bases and J by 5 bases, with 9 bases left in between. The CDR3 bases are TGTGCCAGCTCACCAAGGCAGGGTGAGACCCAGTACTTC. Protein product: CASSPRQGETQYF.

V is TRBV11-3 and J is TRBJ1-1, with D perhaps matching TRBD1 (6 bases). V lost 5 bases and J lost 6, with 19 bases in between. This CDR3 contains 15 residues. CDR1 is SGHNT and CDR2 is YENEEA in the germline V gene. CDR3 residues: CASSRQEGFGAEAFF. CDR3 nucleotides: TGTGCCAGCAGCCGACAGGAAGGATTCGGCGCTGAAGCTTTCTTT. Full variable domain (rest looked up from reference TRBV11-3 and TRBJ1-1): EAGVVQSPRYKIIEKKQPVAFWCNPISGHNTLYWYLQNLGQGPELLIRYENEEAVDDSQLPKDRFSAERLKGVDSTLKIQPAELGDSAVYLCASSRQEGFGAEAFFGQGTRLTVV.

This clone was picked up a small number of times. The J gene is TRBJ1-2, the V gene TRBV19; 7 nucleotides align to TRBD1. Germline V lookup: CDR1 LNHDA, CDR2 SQIVND (reference sequence). This CDR3 is built from 13 residues. With V trimmed by 7 bases and J by 6 bases, 8 bases remained unmatched. The CDR3 sequence: CASTRTQGHGYTF. The DNA for the CDR3 is TGTGCCAGTACCCGGACACAGGGGCATGGCTACACCTTC.

The J gene is TRBJ2-1, the V gene TRBV7-9, with TRBD2 matching over 8 bases. This CDR3 comprises 15 residues. V lost 5 bases and J lost 6; bases outside the gene matches: 9. Germline V CDR1 and CDR2: SEHNR, FQNEAQ (reference sequence). CDR3 amino acids: CASSPGSGGPNEQFF. The CDR3 DNA follows: TGTGCCAGCAGCCCAGGCTCGGGGGGGCCCAATGAGCAGTTCTTC.

The rearrangement uses TRBV11-3 and TRBJ1-2; the D is unclear. The CDR3 totals 13 residues. The V end lost 8 bases, the J end lost 2 bases, and 12 bases lay between the germline ends. Germline V gene data show CDR1 as SGHNT and CDR2 as YENEEA. CDR3 residues: CASADIGNYGYTF. The CDR3 DNA follows: TGTGCCAGCGCCGACATAGGAAACTATGGCTACACCTTC.

The V gene is TRBV6-1, the J gene TRBJ2-7; 10 bases agree with TRBD1. Per the germline V gene, CDR1 is MNHNS and CDR2 is SASEGT. J was trimmed by 2 bases and V by 0 bases; bases with no gene match: 4. The CDR3 loop spans 16 amino acids. CDR3 loop: CASSEAETGGPYEQYF. CDR3 in DNA: TGTGCCAGCAGTGAAGCGGAGACAGGGGGCCCCTACGAGCAGTACTTC.

The V and J genes are TRBV29-1 and TRBJ1-1; 8 positions match TRBD1. Germline trimming cut 4 bases from V and 2 bases from J; bases unmatched to any gene: 6. Germline CDR1 reads SQVTM; CDR2 reads ANQGSEA. This CDR3 has 14 amino acids. The CDR3 coding sequence is TGCAGCGTTGCAAGGACAGGGACTAACACTGAAGCTTTCTTT. Translation: CSVARTGTNTEAFF.

This clone was recorded a few times. V is TRBV29-1 and J is TRBJ2-3; TRBD1 matches at 8 bases. Trimming took 8 bases from V and 2 from J; bases not matched to a gene: 9. The CDR3 is made up of 14 amino acids. Per germline, CDR1 SQVTM and CDR2 ANQGSEA. CDR3 sequence reads: CSSGDRSFTDTQYF. DNA for the CDR3: TGCAGCTCCGGGGACAGGTCCTTCACAGATACGCAGTATTTT.

The chain employs TRBV7-9 and TRBJ2-5; no reliable D call. This CDR3 has 11 residues. Germline V lookup: CDR1 SEHNR, CDR2 FQNEAQ (reference sequence). Trimming left V 5 bases short and J 5 bases short, with 6 bases between. In DNA, the CDR3 is TGTGCCAGCAGCCCGAGTGAGACCCAGTACTTC. Residues: CASSPSETQYF.

The chain joins TRBV7-3 to TRBJ2-3, with TRBD2 as a possible D gene (6 bases). V gave up 5 bases and J gave up 0 bases, with 12 bases separating them. CDR1 is SGHTA and CDR2 is FQGTGA in the germline V gene. The CDR3 consists of 15 residues. CDR3: CASSRLEDSTDTQYF. Written as DNA, the CDR3 is TGTGCCAGCAGCCGACTAGAAGATAGCACAGATACGCAGTATTTT.

This clone was counted only a few times. The chain couples TRBV4-1 to TRBJ1-1; maybe TRBD1 (6 bases). Deletions cut 0 bases from V and 5 bases from J, with 13 bases between. CDR1 and CDR2 from the germline V gene are MGHRA and YSYEKL. The CDR3 is 15 amino acids. The CDR3 nucleotides are TGCGCCAGCAGCCAAGATGACGTCAGGGGAACTGAAGCTTTCTTT. Its protein is CASSQDDVRGTEAFF.

This clone was counted only a few times. The chain couples TRBV19 to TRBJ1-5; D unclear. V dropped 4 bases and J dropped 3 bases, with 13 bases sitting between them. The CDR3 sequence is 15 residues long. Germline V CDR1 and CDR2: LNHDA, SQIVND (reference sequence). This chain's CDR3 is CASSTSKSSNQPQHF. DNA of the CDR3: TGTGCCAGTAGTACATCGAAGAGTTCCAATCAGCCCCAGCATTTT.

This chain uses TRBV4-3 with TRBJ1-1, with a tentative D call TRBD1 (5 bases). The CDR3 runs 13 residues. V gave up 4 bases and J gave up 0 bases, with 6 bases separating them. Germline assignment: CDR1 LGHNA and CDR2 YSLEER. In DNA form, the CDR3 reads TGCGCCAGCAGCCTACAGGTGAACACTGAAGCTTTCTTT. This codes for CASSLQVNTEAFF.

The table lists this clone with a few counts. The chain uses TRBV5-6 and TRBJ2-5, with 7 bases matching TRBD2. The J call may be faulty, since TRBJ2-7 better matches the DNA end. CDR1 is SGHDT and CDR2 is YYEEEE in the germline V gene. The length of the CDR3 is 14 residues. The CDR3 DNA follows: TGTGCCAGCACCCGGCTAGCGGACTCCTACGAGCAGTACTTC. Protein sequence: CASTRLADSYEQYF.